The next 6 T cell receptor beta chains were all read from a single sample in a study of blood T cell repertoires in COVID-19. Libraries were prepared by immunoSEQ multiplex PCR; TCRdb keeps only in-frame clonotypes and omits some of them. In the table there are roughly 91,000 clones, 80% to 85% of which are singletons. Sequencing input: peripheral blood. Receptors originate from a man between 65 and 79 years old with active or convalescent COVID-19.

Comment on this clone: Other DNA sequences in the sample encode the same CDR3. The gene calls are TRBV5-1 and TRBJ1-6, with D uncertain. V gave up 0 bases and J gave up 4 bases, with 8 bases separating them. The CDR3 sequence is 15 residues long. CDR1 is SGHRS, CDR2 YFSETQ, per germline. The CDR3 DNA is TGCGCCAGCAGCTTGGATACTGCATATAATTCACCCCTCCACTTT. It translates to CASSLDTAYNSPLHF.

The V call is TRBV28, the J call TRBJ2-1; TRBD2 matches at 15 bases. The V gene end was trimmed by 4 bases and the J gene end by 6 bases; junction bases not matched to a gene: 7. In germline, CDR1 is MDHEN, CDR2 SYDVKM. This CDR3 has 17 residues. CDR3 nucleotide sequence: TGTGCCAGCAGTTCCCCGGGACTAGCGGGGGGCCGCAATGAGCAGTTCTTC. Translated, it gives CASSSPGLAGGRNEQFF. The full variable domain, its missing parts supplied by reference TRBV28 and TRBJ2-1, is DVKVTQSSRYLVKRTGEKVFLECVQDMDHENMFWYRQDPGLGLRLIYFSYDVKMKEKGDIPEGYSVSREKKERFSLILESASTNQTSMYLCASSSPGLAGGRNEQFFGPGTRLTVL.

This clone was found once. The CDR3 nucleotides are TGTGCCAGCAGCAGGGGTACTCTCGGTGGCTACACCTTC. Translated: CASSRGTLGGYTF. This chain links TRBV2 with TRBJ1-2; D possibly corresponds to TRBD1 (6 bases). V was pared by 6 bases and J by 7 bases, with 15 bases between. Germline values: CDR1 SNHLY, CDR2 FYNNEI. The CDR3 spans 13 residues.

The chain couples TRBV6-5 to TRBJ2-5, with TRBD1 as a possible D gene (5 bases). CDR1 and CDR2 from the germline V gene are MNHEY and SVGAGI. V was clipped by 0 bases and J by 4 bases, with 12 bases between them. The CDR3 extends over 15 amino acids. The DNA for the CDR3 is TGTGCCAGCAGTTACTCGGCAGGGCGGTCAGAGACCCAGTACTTC. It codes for CASSYSAGRSETQYF.

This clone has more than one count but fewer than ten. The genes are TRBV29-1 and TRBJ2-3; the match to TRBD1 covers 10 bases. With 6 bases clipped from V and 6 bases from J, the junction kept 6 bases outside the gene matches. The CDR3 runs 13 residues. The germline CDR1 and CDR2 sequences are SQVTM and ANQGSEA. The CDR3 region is CSVRQGARDTQYF. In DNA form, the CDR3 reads TGCAGCGTCAGACAGGGGGCAAGGGATACGCAGTATTTT.

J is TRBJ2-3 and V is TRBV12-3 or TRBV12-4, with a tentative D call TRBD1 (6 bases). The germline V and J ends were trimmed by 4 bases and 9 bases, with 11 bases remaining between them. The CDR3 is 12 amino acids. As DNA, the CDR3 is TGTGCCAGCAGTTCCCCAGGGGAAACGCAGTATTTT. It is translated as CASSSPGETQYF.